One and the same sample provided the 25 T cell receptor beta chains below, sequenced in a study of blood T cell repertoires in COVID-19. Clones were read by immunoSEQ multiplex PCR, and TCRdb kept only the in-frame ones, dropping some. This table holds roughly 500,000 clones, 80% to 90% found once. The sample consisted of peripheral blood. These receptor sequences come from a man between 18 and 29 years old with COVID-19, enrolled during active disease.

V is TRBV11-3 and J is TRBJ2-3, with 7 bases aligning to TRBD1. Germline CDR1 and CDR2: SGHNT and YENEEA. The V gene end was trimmed by 4 bases and the J gene end by 6 bases; junction bases not matched to a gene: 7. This CDR3 is built from 14 residues. In DNA, the CDR3 is TGTGCCAGCAGCTCCCGAGACAGGGCGGATACGCAGTATTTT. This sequence encodes CASSSRDRADTQYF.

The chain employs TRBV21-1 and TRBJ1-2; the D call of TRBD1 is as the table states it, not checked on the DNA. TRBV21-1 is termed a pseudogene. The CDR3 has 16 residues. The chain's CDR3 is CASSKVAGTDYYGYTF. In DNA form, the CDR3 reads TGTGCCAGCAGCAAAGTGGCCGGGACAGACTACTATGGCTACACCTTC.

V is TRBV7-6 and J is TRBJ1-3; D remains ambiguous. V was cut by 0 bases and J by 4 bases, with 7 bases left in between. Germline V gene data show CDR1 as SGHVS and CDR2 as FNYEAQ. CDR3 length: 14 residues. The chain's CDR3 is CASSLARRGNTIYF. The CDR3 coding sequence is TGTGCCAGCAGCTTAGCGAGGCGGGGAAACACCATATATTTT.

CDR3 DNA: TGCGCCAGCAGCTTGCGTTCGGGGAAGCAAGAGACCCAGTACTTC. It is translated as CASSLRSGKQETQYF. The chain recombines TRBV5-1 with TRBJ2-5; D perhaps matches TRBD2 (5 bases). CDR1 is SGHRS and CDR2 is YFSETQ in the germline V gene. Trimming shortened V by 1 base and J by 2 bases, and 12 bases separated the two germline ends. The CDR3 covers 15 residues.

The rearrangement uses TRBV28 and TRBJ2-1; 8 bases match TRBD2. Trimming cost V 5 bases and J 5 bases; bases outside gene matches: 8. The CDR3 sequence is 15 residues long. Germline V gene data show CDR1 as MDHEN and CDR2 as SYDVKM. CDR3 protein: CASSVTSATNNEQFF. For the CDR3, the DNA is TGTGCCAGCAGTGTGACTAGCGCAACCAACAATGAGCAGTTCTTC.

Here the CDR3 reads CSASRLRQYF. The CDR3 DNA is TGCAGTGCTAGTCGGTTACGGCAGTACTTC. The V call is TRBV20-1, the J call TRBJ2-7; D is ambiguous. Trimming cost V 3 bases and J 9 bases, with 9 bases left between them. Looked up from germline, CDR1 is DFQATT and CDR2 is SNEGSKA (reference sequence). The CDR3 consists of 10 residues.

Of note for this clone: The same CDR3 also results from other DNA sequences found in this sample. The rearrangement joins TRBV30 to TRBJ2-4; 8 positions agree with TRBD1. Germline-derived CDR1 and CDR2 are GTSNPN and SVGIG (reference sequence). The CDR3 loop spans 14 amino acids. The junction had 4 bases not matched to a gene; V was cut back by 5 bases and J by 1 base. CDR3 protein: CAWGQGLAKNIQYF. DNA for the CDR3: TGTGCCTGGGGACAGGGCCTCGCCAAAAACATTCAGTACTTC. The full variable domain, rest sourced from reference TRBV30 and TRBJ2-4, is SQTIHQWPATLVQPVGSPLSLECTVEGTSNPNLYWYRQAAGRGLQLLFYSVGIGQISSEVPQNLSASRPQDRQFILSSKKLLLSDSGFYLCAWGQGLAKNIQYFGAGTRLSVL.

This clone was counted between two and nine times. This rearrangement joins TRBV7-9 to TRBJ2-1; weak D call: TRBD1 (6 bases). The V and J ends lost 4 bases and 10 bases respectively, with 8 bases between them. There are 11 residues in the CDR3. CDR1 and CDR2 from the germline V gene are SEHNR and FQNEAQ (reference sequence). The DNA for the CDR3 is TGTGCCAGCAGCTGGGGGACAGAGCAGTTCTTC. It translates to CASSWGTEQFF.

A note on this clone: The sample contains more than one DNA sequence encoding this CDR3. The J gene is TRBJ1-2, the V gene TRBV19; no firm D call. CDR1 LNHDA and CDR2 SQIVND come from the germline V gene (reference sequence). This CDR3 contains 13 residues. The germline V and J ends were trimmed by 6 bases and 2 bases, with 10 bases remaining between them. The CDR3: CASSGGLNYGYTF. As DNA, the CDR3 is TGTGCCAGTAGCGGAGGACTGAACTATGGCTACACCTTC.

The rearrangement joins TRBV30 to TRBJ2-1; TRBD1 is a possible D gene (6 bases). The germline V gene has CDR1 GTSNPN and CDR2 SVGIG (reference sequence). The CDR3 covers 13 residues. V gave up 3 bases and J gave up 4 bases, with 10 bases separating them. In DNA, the CDR3 is TGTGCCTGGAGCGCGGACAGTTACAATGAGCAGTTCTTC. Amino acid sequence: CAWSADSYNEQFF.

This clone occurred a few times. This chain uses TRBV10-2 with TRBJ1-5; perhaps TRBD1 as D (6 bases). Trimming took 6 bases from V and 5 from J, leaving 14 bases between them. Germline CDR1 WSHSY, CDR2 SAAADI. The CDR3 is 14 amino acids. For the CDR3, the DNA is TGCGCCAGCAGGGTGGGGGCGAGCGATCAGCCCCAGCATTTT. This sequence encodes CASRVGASDQPQHF.

The gene calls are TRBV7-9 and TRBJ1-6; no reliable D call. The V gene lost 6 bases and the J gene lost 13 bases, with 16 bases spanning the gap. The length of the CDR3 is 13 residues. The V gene's germline CDR1 is SEHNR and CDR2 FQNEAQ (reference sequence). CDR3 protein: CASSLSAIMPLHF. DNA for the CDR3: TGTGCCAGCAGTCTGTCAGCGATTATGCCCCTCCACTTT.

The rearrangement joins TRBV18 to TRBJ2-3, with 7 bases lining up with TRBD2. The germline CDR1 and CDR2 sequences are KGHSH and LQKENI. The CDR3 has 15 residues. Unmatched junction bases numbered 4, after V lost 0 bases and J lost 4 bases. For the CDR3, the DNA is TGTGCCAGCTCACCACCTCACCGGGGGGCAGATACGCAGTATTTT. This encodes CASSPPHRGADTQYF. Supplemented by reference TRBV18 and TRBJ2-3, the full variable domain reads NAGVMQNPRHLVRRRGQEARLRCSPMKGHSHVYWYRQLPEEGLKFMVYLQKENIIDESGMPKERFSAEFPKEGPSILRIQQVVRGDSAAYFCASSPPHRGADTQYFGPGTRLTVL.

J is TRBJ2-2 and V is TRBV5-1; 8 bases are a match to TRBD1. CDR1 and CDR2 from the germline V gene are SGHRS and YFSETQ. CDR3 length equals 15 residues. V was pared by 1 base and J by 5 bases, with 4 bases of the junction left unmatched. CDR3 in DNA: TGCGCCAGCAGCTTGTCAGGGGGCGATACCGGGGAGCTGTTTTTT. Translated: CASSLSGGDTGELFF.

This chain connects TRBV7-9 to TRBJ2-1; TRBD2 agrees at 10 bases. Germline CDR1 and CDR2: SEHNR and FQNEAQ (reference sequence). The CDR3 runs 18 residues. With 1 base clipped from V and 6 bases from J, the junction kept 12 bases outside the gene matches. In nucleotides, the CDR3 is TGTGCCAGCAGCTTAGAGCTTAGGGCTAGCGGGAGTATCAATGAGCAGTTCTTC. Its translation is CASSLELRASGSINEQFF.

The chain combines TRBV2 with TRBJ1-5; D is uncertain. This CDR3 contains 14 residues. V dropped 3 bases and J dropped 0 bases, with 6 bases sitting between them. Germline V gene data show CDR1 as SNHLY and CDR2 as FYNNEI. This CDR3 reads CASSEFLSNQPQHF. In DNA form, the CDR3 reads TGTGCCAGCAGTGAGTTTCTTAGCAATCAGCCCCAGCATTTT. The whole variable domain, filled in from reference TRBV2 and TRBJ1-5, reads EPEVTQTPSHQVTQMGQEVILRCVPISNHLYFYWYRQILGQKVEFLVSFYNNEISEKSEIFDDQFSVERPDGSNFTLKIRSTKLEDSAMYFCASSEFLSNQPQHFGDGTRLSIL.

J is TRBJ2-7 and V is TRBV3-1 (or the pseudogene TRBV3-2); 8 bases are a match to TRBD2. The CDR3 length is 14 residues. Losses at the gene ends were 4 bases for V and 2 bases for J; bases not matched to a gene: 4. Per germline, CDR1 LGHDT and CDR2 YNNKEL (reference sequence). CDR3 in amino acids: CASSLELAAYEQYF. In nucleotides, the CDR3 is TGTGCCAGCAGCCTCGAACTAGCGGCCTACGAGCAGTACTTC.

The V and J genes are TRBV7-9 and TRBJ2-3, with 11 bases matching TRBD2. The CDR3 spans 16 residues. CDR1 and CDR2 from the germline V gene are SEHNR and FQNEAQ (reference sequence). The V segment lost 5 bases and the J segment 0 bases; nucleotides outside the gene matches: 4. The CDR3 loop reads CASSRGTSGSTDTQYF. The DNA of the CDR3 is TGTGCCAGCAGCCGGGGGACTAGCGGAAGCACAGATACGCAGTATTTT.

The rearrangement uses TRBV10-3 and TRBJ2-3; 10 bases are shared with TRBD2. The CDR3 runs to 16 residues. Germline V gives CDR1 ENHRY, CDR2 SYGVKD. With 3 bases clipped from V and 1 base from J, the junction kept 4 bases outside the gene matches. In nucleotides, the CDR3 is TGTGCCATCAGTGACGGACTAGCGGAACGCACAGATACGCAGTATTTT. It encodes CAISDGLAERTDTQYF.

The gene calls are TRBV7-9 and TRBJ1-1; weak D call: TRBD1 (5 bases). The V end was cut by 0 bases, the J end by 2 bases, with 10 bases between. This CDR3 spans 15 amino acids. Per the germline V gene, CDR1 is SEHNR and CDR2 is FQNEAQ (reference sequence). The CDR3: CASSLALGRNTEAFF. Written as DNA, the CDR3 is TGTGCCAGCAGCTTAGCGCTGGGGCGCAACACTGAAGCTTTCTTT.

The chain combines TRBV6-5 with TRBJ1-2; the match to TRBD1 covers 7 bases. V lost 5 bases to trimming and J lost 8 bases; unmatched junction nucleotides: 11. The V gene's germline CDR1 is MNHEY and CDR2 SVGAGI. This CDR3 has 14 amino acids. This chain's CDR3 is CASSLRQGKGGYTF. CDR3 sequence (DNA): TGTGCCAGCAGTCTTCGACAGGGTAAGGGAGGCTACACCTTC.

This chain links TRBV4-1 with TRBJ2-5; TRBD1 matches 8 bases. CDR1 and CDR2 from the germline V gene are MGHRA and YSYEKL. This CDR3 contains 16 residues. J was trimmed by 3 bases and V by 4 bases; bases with no gene match: 10. This chain's CDR3 is CASSRDRGSSKETQYF. In DNA, the CDR3 is TGCGCCAGCAGCCGCGACAGGGGCTCTAGTAAAGAGACCCAGTACTTC.

The chain has TRBV11-2 and TRBJ1-2; D may be TRBD1 (6 bases). The CDR3 has 16 amino acids. Germline V gene lookup returns CDR1 SGHAT and CDR2 FQNNGV. Trimming removed 5 bases from V and 0 bases from J, with 16 bases in between. The CDR3 spells CASSVTGPASNYGYTF. CDR3 bases: TGTGCCAGCAGCGTCACAGGGCCAGCCTCTAACTATGGCTACACCTTC.

The chain joins TRBV9 to TRBJ2-5; 8 bases agree with TRBD2. The CDR3 totals 16 residues. With V trimmed by 0 bases and J by 5 bases, 9 bases remained unmatched. The germline CDR1 and CDR2 sequences are SGDLS and YYNGEE. The CDR3: CASSVGASGGPETQYF. The DNA of the CDR3 is TGTGCCAGCAGCGTAGGTGCGTCGGGGGGGCCGGAGACCCAGTACTTC.

The chain recombines TRBV5-8 with TRBJ2-3, with D maybe TRBD1 (5 bases). V shed 3 bases and J shed 5 bases, with 10 bases lying between them. CDR3 length: 13 residues. The germline gives CDR1 SGHTS, CDR2 YDEGEE. The CDR3 reads CASSSPTVDTQYF. The CDR3 DNA reads TGTGCCAGCAGCTCCCCGACAGTAGATACGCAGTATTTT.